The 15 T cell receptor beta chains below were found in one sample sequenced in a study of T cell clones after liver transplantation. Sequencing used immunoSEQ multiplex PCR; TCRdb keeps in-frame clones, though not all of them. The data show approximately 55,000 clones, with over 70% seen just once and approximately 16% held by the top ten. The input for sequencing was CD4+ T cells from blood, taken before liver transplant. The source of these receptors is a human donor who received a liver transplant.

The chain recombines TRBV9 with TRBJ2-3; no definite D call. V lost 2 bases to trimming and J lost 0 bases, with 7 bases between them. Germline lookup yields CDR1 SGDLS and CDR2 YYNGEE. The CDR3 is 14 amino acids. CDR3 sequence (DNA): TGTGCCAGCAGCGTTATATCTAGCACAGATACGCAGTATTTT. This gives the protein CASSVISSTDTQYF.

The J gene is TRBJ2-2, the V gene TRBV6-5; 7 nucleotides line up with TRBD2. Unmatched junction bases numbered 4, after V lost 6 bases and J lost 3 bases. The CDR3 has 14 residues. Germline V gene sequence: CDR1 MNHEY, CDR2 SVGAGI. CDR3 DNA: TGTGCCAGCAGATCCCGGGGGGACACCGGGGAGCTGTTTTTT. This sequence encodes CASRSRGDTGELFF.

This sequence joins TRBV27 and TRBJ1-5; 10 bases fit TRBD1. CDR3 length: 15 residues. V lost 6 bases and J lost 6; bases outside the gene matches: 8. Germline V gives CDR1 MNHEY, CDR2 SMNVEV (reference sequence). CDR3 protein: CASSLTGGFAQPQHF. The DNA for the CDR3 is TGTGCCAGCAGCCTGACAGGGGGCTTCGCTCAGCCCCAGCATTTT.

The rearrangement links TRBV7-3 to TRBJ2-2; tentative D call: TRBD2 (6 bases). This CDR3 spans 16 amino acids. Germline V CDR1 and CDR2: SGHTA, FQGTGA. V lost 1 base and J 1 base, leaving 10 bases between the germline ends. CDR3 coding DNA: TGTGCCAGCAGCTTAAGGAGGGCAGAGAACACCGGGGAGCTGTTTTTT. Translated, it gives CASSLRRAENTGELFF.

The chain uses TRBV5-1 and TRBJ1-1, with TRBD1 matching over 10 bases. Germline CDR1 reads SGHRS; CDR2 reads YFSETQ. With V trimmed by 2 bases and J by 0 bases, 7 bases remained unmatched. The CDR3 consists of 17 residues. The CDR3 reads CASSLGGGQGMNTEAFF. DNA of the CDR3: TGCGCCAGCAGCTTAGGCGGGGGACAGGGGATGAACACTGAAGCTTTCTTT. Variable domain in full (rest from reference TRBV5-1 and TRBJ1-1): KAGVTQTPRYLIKTRGQQVTLSCSPISGHRSVSWYQQTPGQGLQFLFEYFSETQRNKGNFPGRFSGRQFSNSRSEMNVSTLELGDSALYLCASSLGGGQGMNTEAFFGQGTRLTVV.

On this clone: A read error may produce the germline difference seen at one junction end. The CDR3 coding sequence is TGCAGTGCTCGAGACAGGGACGAGCAGTACTTC. Translating it yields CSARDRDEQYF. V is TRBV20-1 and J is TRBJ2-7; 7 nucleotides line up with TRBD1. There are 11 residues in the CDR3. Germline CDR1 reads DFQATT; CDR2 reads SNEGSKA (reference sequence).

J is TRBJ2-7 and V is TRBV5-8; 7 bases agree with TRBD1. The germline CDR1 and CDR2 sequences are SGHTS and YDEGEE. J gave up 5 bases and V 3 bases, and 2 bases lay outside the gene matches. The CDR3 contains 12 residues. The CDR3 coding sequence is TGTGCCAGCAGCTATACAGGGGACGAGCAGTACTTC. Its translation is CASSYTGDEQYF.

The chain is built from TRBV6-6 and TRBJ1-1, with TRBD1 identical over 8 bases. J gave up 5 bases and V 5 bases, and 4 bases lay outside the gene matches. Germline V gene sequence: CDR1 MNHNY, CDR2 SVGAGI (reference sequence). The CDR3 length is 13 residues. The chain's CDR3 is CASSDRGGTEAFF. The CDR3 region has the DNA TGTGCCAGCAGTGACAGGGGAGGAACTGAAGCTTTCTTT.

This clone was counted only a few times. The V call is TRBV10-2, the J call TRBJ1-1; D call uncertain. This CDR3 spans 14 amino acids. CDR1 and CDR2 (germline): WSHSY, SAAADI. Deletions cut 3 bases from V and 5 bases from J, with 13 bases between. The CDR3 DNA is TGCGCCAGCAGTGACGGGGTAAGAGGGACTGAAGCTTTCTTT. The encoded protein is CASSDGVRGTEAFF.

V gene TRBV5-1 combines with J gene TRBJ2-1; perhaps TRBD1 as D (6 bases). Trimming cost V 2 bases and J 4 bases, with 16 bases left between them. Germline lookup yields CDR1 SGHRS and CDR2 YFSETQ. This CDR3 region has 16 residues. CDR3 region: CASSFQGLRSYNEQFF. In nucleotides, the CDR3 is TGCGCCAGCAGCTTTCAGGGGTTACGATCATACAATGAGCAGTTCTTC.

This chain links TRBV28 with TRBJ2-7, with 9 positions matching TRBD1. The CDR3 is 13 amino acids. Germline CDR1 MDHEN, CDR2 SYDVKM. Trimming cost V 4 bases and J 5 bases; bases outside gene matches: 3. The CDR3 DNA is TGTGCCAGCAGTTCGGGACAGGGAGACGAGCAGTACTTC. This encodes CASSSGQGDEQYF.

A single count supports this clone. This sequence joins TRBV5-1 and TRBJ2-7; D is perhaps TRBD2 (6 bases). This CDR3 contains 15 residues. Germline loops: CDR1 SGHRS, CDR2 YFSETQ. V was clipped by 4 bases and J by 0 bases, with 14 bases between them. CDR3 in DNA: TGCGCCAGCAGCCCGGGGGACGGCAGCTCCTACGAGCAGTACTTC. Translated, it gives CASSPGDGSSYEQYF. The whole variable domain, filled in from reference TRBV5-1 and TRBJ2-7, reads KAGVTQTPRYLIKTRGQQVTLSCSPISGHRSVSWYQQTPGQGLQFLFEYFSETQRNKGNFPGRFSGRQFSNSRSEMNVSTLELGDSALYLCASSPGDGSSYEQYFGPGTRLTVT.

The chain is built from TRBV18 and TRBJ2-5, with 8 bases identical to TRBD2. The germline CDR1 and CDR2 sequences are KGHSH and LQKENI. The CDR3 has 16 amino acids. V lost 0 bases, J lost 5 bases, and 8 bases stayed unmatched. The CDR3 spells CASSPPGGGGKETQYF. The CDR3 DNA is TGTGCCAGCTCACCACCGGGCGGCGGGGGGAAGGAGACCCAGTACTTC.

At least ten counts were recorded for this clone. This sequence joins TRBV11-2 and TRBJ1-2; D remains ambiguous. Trimming stripped 0 bases from V and 0 bases from J, with 11 bases between. CDR1 SGHAT and CDR2 FQNNGV come from the germline V gene. The CDR3 is 16 amino acids. This CDR3 is CASSLDPTVTNYGYTF. CDR3 nucleotide sequence: TGTGCCAGCAGCTTAGATCCCACAGTCACTAACTATGGCTACACCTTC.

The chain joins TRBV30 to TRBJ1-4; the D gene is possibly TRBD1 (5 bases). CDR1 is GTSNPN, CDR2 SVGIG, per germline (reference sequence). V lost 2 bases and J 10 bases, leaving 17 bases between the germline ends. The CDR3 consists of 14 residues. The CDR3 sequence is CAWSIPGRYGKLFF. The DNA for the CDR3 is TGTGCCTGGAGTATTCCAGGGAGGTACGGAAAACTGTTTTTT.